The clone carrying this TCR beta chain was observed once. Its antigen remains unknown. The entry originates in a study of CD8+ T cells in alopecia areata. Study outcomes and limitations: It was lesional scalp, especially alopecia totalis/universalis, that showed higher clonality than normal scalp. Tissue-resident alphabeta T cells belonging to normal skin likewise get sequenced within scalp specimens.

CDR1 MNHEY and CDR2 SVGAGI come from the germline V gene. Trimming took 5 bases from V and 4 from J, leaving 8 bases between them. The CDR3 totals 13 residues. In alopecia areata patients, both lesional scalp punch biopsies and peripheral blood were collected. After isolation, RNA underwent reverse transcription to generate cDNA as the sequencing template. Clones were read by immunoSEQ multiplex PCR, and TCRdb kept only the in-frame ones, dropping some. There are some 19,000 clones in the sample; about 70% occur only once, and 6.1% lies in the top ten. The sequencing used skin, collected at week 0. J is TRBJ1-4 and V is TRBV6-5, with D unclear. The TCR was taken from a human donor with alopecia areata. CDR3 DNA sequence: TGTGCCAGCAGTAGGTCGATTAATGAAAAACTGTTTTTT. The encoded protein is CASSRSINEKLFF.